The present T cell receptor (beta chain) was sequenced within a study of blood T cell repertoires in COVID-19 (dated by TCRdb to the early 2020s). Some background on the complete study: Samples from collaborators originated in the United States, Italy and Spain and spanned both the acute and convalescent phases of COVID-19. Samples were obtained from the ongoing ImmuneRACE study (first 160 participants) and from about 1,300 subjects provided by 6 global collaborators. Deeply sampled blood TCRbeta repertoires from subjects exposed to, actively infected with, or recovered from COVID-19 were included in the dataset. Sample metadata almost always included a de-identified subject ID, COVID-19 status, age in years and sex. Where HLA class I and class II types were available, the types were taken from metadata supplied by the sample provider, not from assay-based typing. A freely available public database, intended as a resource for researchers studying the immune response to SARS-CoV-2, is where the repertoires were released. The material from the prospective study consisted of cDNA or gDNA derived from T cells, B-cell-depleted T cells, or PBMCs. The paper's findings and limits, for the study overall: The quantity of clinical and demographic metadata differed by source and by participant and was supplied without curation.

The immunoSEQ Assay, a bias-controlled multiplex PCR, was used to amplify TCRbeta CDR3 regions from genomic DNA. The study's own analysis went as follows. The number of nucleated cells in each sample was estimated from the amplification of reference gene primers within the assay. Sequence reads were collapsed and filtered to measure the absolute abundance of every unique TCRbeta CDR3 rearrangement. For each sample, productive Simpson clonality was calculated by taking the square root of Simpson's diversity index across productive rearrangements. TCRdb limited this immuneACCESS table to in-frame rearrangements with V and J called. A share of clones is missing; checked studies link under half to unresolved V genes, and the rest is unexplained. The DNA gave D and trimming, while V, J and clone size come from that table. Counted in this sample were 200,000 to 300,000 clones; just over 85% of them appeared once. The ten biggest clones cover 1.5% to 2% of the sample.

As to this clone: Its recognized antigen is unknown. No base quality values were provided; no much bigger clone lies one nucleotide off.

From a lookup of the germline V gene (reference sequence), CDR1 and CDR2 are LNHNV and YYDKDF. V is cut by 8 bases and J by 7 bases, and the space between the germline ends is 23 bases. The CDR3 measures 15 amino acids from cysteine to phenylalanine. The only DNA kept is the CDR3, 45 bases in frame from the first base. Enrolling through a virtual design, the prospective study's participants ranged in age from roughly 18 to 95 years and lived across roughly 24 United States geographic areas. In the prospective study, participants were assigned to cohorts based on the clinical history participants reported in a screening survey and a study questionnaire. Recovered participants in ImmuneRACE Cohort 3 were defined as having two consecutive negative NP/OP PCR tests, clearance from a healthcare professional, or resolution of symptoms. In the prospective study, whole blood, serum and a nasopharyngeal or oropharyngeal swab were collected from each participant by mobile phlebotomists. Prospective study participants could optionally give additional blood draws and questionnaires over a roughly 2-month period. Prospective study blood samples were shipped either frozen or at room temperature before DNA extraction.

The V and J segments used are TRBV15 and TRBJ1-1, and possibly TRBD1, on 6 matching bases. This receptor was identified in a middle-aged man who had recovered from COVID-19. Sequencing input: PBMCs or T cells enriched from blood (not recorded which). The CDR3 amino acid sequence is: CATAPDSPSADEAFF. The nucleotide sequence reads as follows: TGTGCCACCGCCCCGGACAGCCCTTCTGCTGATGAAGCTTTCTTT. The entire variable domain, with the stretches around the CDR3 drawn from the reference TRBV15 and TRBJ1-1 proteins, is DAMVIQNPRYQVTQFGKPVTLSCSQTLNHNVMYWYQQKSSQAPKLLFHYYDKDFNNEADTPDNFQSRRPNTSFCFLDIRSPGLGDTAMYLCATAPDSPSADEAFFGQGTRLTVV.